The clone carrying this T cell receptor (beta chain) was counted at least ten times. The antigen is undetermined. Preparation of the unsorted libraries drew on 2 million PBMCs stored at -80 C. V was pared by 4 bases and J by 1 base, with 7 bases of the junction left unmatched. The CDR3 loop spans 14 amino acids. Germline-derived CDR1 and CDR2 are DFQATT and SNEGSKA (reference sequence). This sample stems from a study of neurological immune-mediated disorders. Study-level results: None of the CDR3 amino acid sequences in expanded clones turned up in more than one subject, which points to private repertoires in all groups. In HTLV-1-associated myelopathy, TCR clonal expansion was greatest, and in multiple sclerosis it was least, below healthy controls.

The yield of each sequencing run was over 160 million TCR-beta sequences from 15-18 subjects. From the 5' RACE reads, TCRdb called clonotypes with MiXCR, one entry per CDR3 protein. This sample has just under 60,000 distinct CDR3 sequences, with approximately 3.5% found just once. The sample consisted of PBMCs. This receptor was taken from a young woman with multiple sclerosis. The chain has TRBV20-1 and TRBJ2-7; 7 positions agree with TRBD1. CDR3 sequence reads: CSAKQGSGSYEQYF. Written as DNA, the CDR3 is TGCAGTGCTAAACAGGGGTCGGGTTCCTACGAGCAGTACTTC.